A single T cell receptor (beta chain) is shown here with its context. The data belong to a study of blood T cell repertoires in COVID-19. Sequencing used immunoSEQ multiplex PCR; TCRdb keeps in-frame clones, though not all of them. The profile shows 140,000 to 150,000 clones, about 85% of them singletons. The length of the CDR3 is 14 residues. Trimming removed 7 bases at V and 2 bases at J, with 14 bases between. The germline V gene encodes CDR1 SGDLS and CDR2 YYNGEE. This clonotype was obtained from a woman aged 40 to 49 with active or convalescent COVID-19. The chain is built from TRBV9 and TRBJ2-3; D perhaps matches TRBD1 (5 bases). The sample was peripheral blood. CDR3 coding DNA: TGTGCCAGCGGACGGACATGGGCCACAGATACGCAGTATTTT. Residues: CASGRTWATDTQYF.